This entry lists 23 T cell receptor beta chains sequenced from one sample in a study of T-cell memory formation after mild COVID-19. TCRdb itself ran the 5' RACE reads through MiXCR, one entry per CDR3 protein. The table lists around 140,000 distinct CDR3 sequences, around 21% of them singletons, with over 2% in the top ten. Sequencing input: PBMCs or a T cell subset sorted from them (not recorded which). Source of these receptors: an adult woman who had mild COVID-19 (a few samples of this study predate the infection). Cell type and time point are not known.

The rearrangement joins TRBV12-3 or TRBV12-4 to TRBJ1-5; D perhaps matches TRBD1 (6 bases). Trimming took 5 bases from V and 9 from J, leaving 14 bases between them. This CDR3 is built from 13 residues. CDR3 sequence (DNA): TGTGCCAGCAGTCGACAGGATCTCGGGCCCCAGCATTTT. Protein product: CASSRQDLGPQHF.

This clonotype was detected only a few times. CDR3 in amino acids: CASSPTGTSGPYTDTQYF. For the CDR3, the DNA is TGCGCCAGCAGCCCTACCGGGACTAGCGGGCCTTACACAGATACGCAGTATTTT. J is TRBJ2-3 and V is TRBV5-1, with 12 bases matching TRBD2. Germline V gene lookup returns CDR1 SGHRS and CDR2 YFSETQ. The CDR3 is made up of 18 amino acids. Trimming at V came to 4 bases and at J to 2 bases, leaving 11 bases not matched to a gene.

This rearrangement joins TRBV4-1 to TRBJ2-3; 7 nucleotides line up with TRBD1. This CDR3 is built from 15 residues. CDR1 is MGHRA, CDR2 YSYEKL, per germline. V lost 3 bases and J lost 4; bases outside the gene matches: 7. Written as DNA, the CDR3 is TGCGCCAGCAGCCATCTGAGGGACAGAGCAGATACGCAGTATTTT. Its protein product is CASSHLRDRADTQYF.

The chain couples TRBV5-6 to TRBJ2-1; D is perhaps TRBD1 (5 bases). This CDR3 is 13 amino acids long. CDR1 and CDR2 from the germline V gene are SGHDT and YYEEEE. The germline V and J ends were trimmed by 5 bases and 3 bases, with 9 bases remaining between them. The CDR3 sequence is CASRPDSYNEQFF. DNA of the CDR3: TGTGCCAGCAGACCCGACAGCTACAATGAGCAGTTCTTC.

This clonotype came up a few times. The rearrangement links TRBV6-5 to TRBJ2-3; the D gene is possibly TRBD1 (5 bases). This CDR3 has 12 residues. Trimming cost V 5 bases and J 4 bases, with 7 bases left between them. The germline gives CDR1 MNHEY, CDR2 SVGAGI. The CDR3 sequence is CASSGAADTQYF. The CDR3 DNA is TGTGCCAGCAGTGGGGCCGCAGATACGCAGTATTTT.

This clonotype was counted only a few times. The CDR3 coding sequence is TGTGCCAGCAGTGAACAGGTGACTAGGGGCAATGAGCAGTTCTTC. Its translation: CASSEQVTRGNEQFF. J is TRBJ2-1 and V is TRBV2; D might be TRBD2 (6 bases). V was shortened by 2 bases and J by 6 bases, with 14 bases between the two germline ends. CDR3 length equals 15 residues. Germline V CDR1 and CDR2: SNHLY, FYNNEI.

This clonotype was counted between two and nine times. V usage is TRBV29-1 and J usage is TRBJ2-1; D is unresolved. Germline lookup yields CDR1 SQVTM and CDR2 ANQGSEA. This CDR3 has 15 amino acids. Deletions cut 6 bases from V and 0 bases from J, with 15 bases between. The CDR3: CSVLYRARSYNEQFF. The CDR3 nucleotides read TGCAGCGTCCTTTACCGGGCCCGCTCCTACAATGAGCAGTTCTTC.

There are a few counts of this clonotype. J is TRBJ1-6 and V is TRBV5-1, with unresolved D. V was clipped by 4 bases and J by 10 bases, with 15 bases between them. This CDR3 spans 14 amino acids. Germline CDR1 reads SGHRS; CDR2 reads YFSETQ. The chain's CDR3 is CASSLQLDGSPLHF. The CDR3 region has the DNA TGCGCCAGCAGCCTGCAGCTTGACGGCTCACCCCTCCACTTT.

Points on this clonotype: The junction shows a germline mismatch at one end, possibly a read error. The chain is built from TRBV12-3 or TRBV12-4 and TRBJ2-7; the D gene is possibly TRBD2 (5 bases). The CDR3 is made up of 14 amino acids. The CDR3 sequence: CASRLARSSYEQYF. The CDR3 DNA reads TGTGCCAGCAGGTTAGCGCGCAGCTCCTACGAGCAGTACTTC.

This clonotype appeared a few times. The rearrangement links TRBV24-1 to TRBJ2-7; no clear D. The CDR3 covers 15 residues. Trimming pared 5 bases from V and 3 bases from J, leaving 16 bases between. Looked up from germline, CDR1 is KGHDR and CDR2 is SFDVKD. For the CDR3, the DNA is TGTGCCACCAGTGCCGCGCAGGTTATTCTCTACGAGCAGTACTTC. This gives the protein CATSAAQVILYEQYF.

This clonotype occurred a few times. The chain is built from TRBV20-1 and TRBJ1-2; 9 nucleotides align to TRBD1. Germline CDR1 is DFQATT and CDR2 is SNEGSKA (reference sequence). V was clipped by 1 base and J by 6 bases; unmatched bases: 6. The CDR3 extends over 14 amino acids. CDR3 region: CSARVRGQGDGYTF. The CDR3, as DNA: TGCAGTGCTAGAGTTCGGGGACAGGGCGATGGCTACACCTTC.

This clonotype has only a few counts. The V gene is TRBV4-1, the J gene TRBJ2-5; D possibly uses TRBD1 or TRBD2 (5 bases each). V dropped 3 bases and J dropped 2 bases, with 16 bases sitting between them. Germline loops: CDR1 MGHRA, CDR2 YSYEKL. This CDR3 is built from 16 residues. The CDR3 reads CASSQIGRDHQETQYF. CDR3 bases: TGCGCCAGCAGCCAGATAGGCAGGGACCATCAAGAGACCCAGTACTTC.

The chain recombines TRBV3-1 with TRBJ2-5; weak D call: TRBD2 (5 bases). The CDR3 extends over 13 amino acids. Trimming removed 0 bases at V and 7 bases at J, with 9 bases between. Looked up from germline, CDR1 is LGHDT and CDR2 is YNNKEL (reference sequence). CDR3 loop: CASSQEERRTQYF. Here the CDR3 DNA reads TGTGCCAGCAGCCAAGAGGAGCGGAGGACCCAGTACTTC.

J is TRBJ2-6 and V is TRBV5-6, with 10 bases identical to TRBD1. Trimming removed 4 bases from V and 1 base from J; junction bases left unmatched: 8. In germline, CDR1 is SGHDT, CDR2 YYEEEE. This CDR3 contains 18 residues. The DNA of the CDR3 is TGTGCCAGCAGCGGGTTCGGGACAGGGGTATCTGGGGCCAACGTCCTGACTTTC. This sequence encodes CASSGFGTGVSGANVLTF. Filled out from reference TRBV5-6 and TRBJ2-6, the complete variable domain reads DAGVTQSPTHLIKTRGQQVTLRCSPKSGHDTVSWYQQALGQGPQFIFQYYEEEERQRGNFPDRFSGHQFPNYSSELNVNALLLGDSALYLCASSGFGTGVSGANVLTFGAGSRLTVL.

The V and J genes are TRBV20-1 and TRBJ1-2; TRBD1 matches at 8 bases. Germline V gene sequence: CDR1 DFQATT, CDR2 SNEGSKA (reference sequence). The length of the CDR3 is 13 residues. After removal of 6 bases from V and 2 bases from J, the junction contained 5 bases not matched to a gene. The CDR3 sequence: CSATTGVNYGYTF. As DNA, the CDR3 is TGCAGTGCAACGACAGGGGTGAACTATGGCTACACCTTC.

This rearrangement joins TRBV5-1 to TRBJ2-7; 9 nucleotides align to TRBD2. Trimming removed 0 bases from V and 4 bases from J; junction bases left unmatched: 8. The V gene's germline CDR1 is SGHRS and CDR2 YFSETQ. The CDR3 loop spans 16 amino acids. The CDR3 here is CASSLEASGKSYEQYF. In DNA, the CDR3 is TGCGCCAGCAGCTTGGAAGCTAGCGGGAAATCATACGAGCAGTACTTC.

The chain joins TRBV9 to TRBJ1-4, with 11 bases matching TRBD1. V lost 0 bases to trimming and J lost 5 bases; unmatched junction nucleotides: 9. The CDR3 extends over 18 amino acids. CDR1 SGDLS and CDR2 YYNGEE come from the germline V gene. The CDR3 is CASSVGPAGTGGNEKLFF. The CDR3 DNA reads TGTGCCAGCAGCGTAGGACCCGCCGGGACAGGGGGAAATGAAAAACTGTTTTTT.

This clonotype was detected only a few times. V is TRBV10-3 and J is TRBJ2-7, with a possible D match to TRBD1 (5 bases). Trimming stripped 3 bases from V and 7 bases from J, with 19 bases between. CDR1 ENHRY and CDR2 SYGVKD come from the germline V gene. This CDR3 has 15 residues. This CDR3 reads CAISDMGPQGGEQYF. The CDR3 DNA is TGTGCCATCAGTGACATGGGTCCCCAGGGTGGGGAGCAGTACTTC.

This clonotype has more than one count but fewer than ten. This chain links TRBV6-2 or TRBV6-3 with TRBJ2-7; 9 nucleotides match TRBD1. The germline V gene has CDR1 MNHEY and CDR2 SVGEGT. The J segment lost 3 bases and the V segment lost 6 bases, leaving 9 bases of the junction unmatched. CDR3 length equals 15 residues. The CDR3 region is CASRARTGAYYEQYF. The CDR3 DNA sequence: TGTGCCAGCAGAGCAAGGACAGGGGCCTACTACGAGCAGTACTTC.

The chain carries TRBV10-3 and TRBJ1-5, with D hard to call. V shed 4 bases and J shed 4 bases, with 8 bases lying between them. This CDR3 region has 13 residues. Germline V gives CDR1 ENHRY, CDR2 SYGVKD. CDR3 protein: CAISVQENQPQHF. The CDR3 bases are TGTGCCATCAGTGTCCAGGAGAATCAGCCCCAGCATTTT.

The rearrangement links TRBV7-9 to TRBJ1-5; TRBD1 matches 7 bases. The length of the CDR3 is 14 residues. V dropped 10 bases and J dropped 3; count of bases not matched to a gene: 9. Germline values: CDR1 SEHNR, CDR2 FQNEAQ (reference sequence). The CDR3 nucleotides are TGTGCCACCTCAGGCACAGGGGCCAATCAGCCCCAGCATTTT. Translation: CATSGTGANQPQHF.

CDR3 sequence reads: CASSRAGEQYF. In DNA form, the CDR3 reads TGTGCCAGCAGCCGCGCTGGCGAGCAGTACTTC. V gene TRBV3-1 combines with J gene TRBJ2-7, with D hard to call. Trimming left V 4 bases short and J 6 bases short, with 7 bases between. CDR3 size: 11 residues. Germline loops: CDR1 LGHDT, CDR2 YNNKEL (reference sequence).

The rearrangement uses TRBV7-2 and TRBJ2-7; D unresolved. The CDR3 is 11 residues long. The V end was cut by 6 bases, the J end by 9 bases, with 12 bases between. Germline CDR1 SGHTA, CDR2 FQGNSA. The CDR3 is CASREIGLQYF. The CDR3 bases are TGTGCCAGCAGAGAGATAGGGTTGCAGTACTTC.